This TCR beta chain derives from a study of blood T cell repertoires in COVID-19. Study overall: Whether acute or convalescent, the COVID-19 samples came from the United States, Italy and Spain. T cells, B-cell-depleted T cells, or PBMCs supplied cDNA or gDNA.

V was clipped by 3 bases and J by 2 bases; unmatched bases: 10. The germline V gene has CDR1 SGHTA and CDR2 FQGNSA. The CDR3 contains 17 residues. Methods used by the authors: The authors estimated nucleated cell counts from reference gene primer amplification. Clones were sequenced by immunoSEQ multiplex PCR, and TCRdb holds only the in-frame ones, with some missing. V and J calls and clone size follow that table, whereas D and trimming were derived from the DNA. The repertoire includes 150,000 to 180,000 clones, about 90% of them detected once, and roughly 0.54% sits in the top ten. The sequencing input was peripheral blood. The chain carries TRBV7-2 and TRBJ1-5, with TRBD1 matching 7 bases. This clonotype was sampled from a man between 50 and 59 years old with acute or convalescent COVID-19. The CDR3 is CASSFDRVGLRNQPQHF. Written as DNA, the CDR3 is TGTGCCAGCAGCTTCGACAGGGTAGGGCTGCGCAATCAGCCCCAGCATTTT.